These 30 T cell receptor beta chains were all obtained from the same sample, sequenced in a study of Japanese encephalitis immunity and Zika vaccine responses. TCRdb reprocessed the 5' RACE reads via MiXCR and lists one record per CDR3 protein. The sample yields a few hundred distinct CDR3 sequences, 2.5% to 3% seen once. Peptide pools at around 1 ug/mL each stimulated CFSE-labeled PBMCs over a roughly 6-day culture. The input for sequencing was antigen-activated CD8+ T cells from blood, cultured, taken during a Zika inactivated vaccine study. The receptors come from an adult woman who received an inactivated Zika virus vaccine.

In its sample, this clonotype is hyperexpanded. The chain joins TRBV27 to TRBJ1-1; D uncertain. The V end lost 7 bases, the J end lost 7 bases, and 16 bases lay between the germline ends. The CDR3 spans 13 residues. Germline V gene data show CDR1 as MNHEY and CDR2 as SMNVEV (reference sequence). CDR3 loop: CASTLRAGGEAFF. The CDR3 coding sequence is TGTGCCAGCACTCTACGGGCAGGAGGTGAAGCTTTCTTT.

This clonotype was observed a handful of times. The rearrangement joins TRBV28 to TRBJ1-5; 7 nucleotides agree with TRBD1. Germline CDR1 and CDR2: MDHEN and SYDVKM. The CDR3 extends over 18 amino acids. V gave up 8 bases and J gave up 4 bases; unmatched junction bases: 20. The DNA for the CDR3 is TGTGCCAGCTGGGACAGTTTGGTAAGATTTACTCCAAATCAGCCCCAGCATTTT. Its protein product is CASWDSLVRFTPNQPQHF.

In its sample, this clonotype is large. This sequence joins TRBV6-1 and TRBJ1-1; 8 nucleotides align to TRBD1. Unmatched junction bases numbered 11, after V lost 6 bases and J lost 5 bases. The germline CDR1 and CDR2 sequences are MNHNS and SASEGT. CDR3 size: 15 residues. Here the CDR3 reads CASSLNQGAWTEAFF. The CDR3 coding sequence is TGTGCCAGCAGCCTAAATCAGGGGGCTTGGACTGAAGCTTTCTTT.

By its share, this clonotype is large. V and J are TRBV18 and TRBJ2-5; no reliable D call. The V and J ends lost 3 bases and 1 base respectively, with 0 bases between them. The length of the CDR3 is 11 residues. Looked up from germline, CDR1 is KGHSH and CDR2 is LQKENI. The CDR3 sequence is CASSPQETQYF. The CDR3 coding sequence is TGTGCCAGCTCACCCCAAGAGACCCAGTACTTC.

This clonotype ranks as large. The V call is TRBV13, the J call TRBJ1-6; unclear D gene. The CDR3 consists of 14 residues. The V gene's germline CDR1 is PRHDT and CDR2 FYEKMQ (reference sequence). V was trimmed by 6 bases and J by 4 bases, leaving 10 bases between them. CDR3 protein: CASSAASYNSPLHF. The CDR3 DNA reads TGTGCCAGCAGTGCGGCGTCATATAATTCACCCCTCCACTTT.

This clonotype is judged medium-sized (0.01 to 0.1%). This chain connects TRBV4-1 to TRBJ2-7, with 8 bases aligning to TRBD1. CDR3 length equals 14 residues. Per the germline V gene, CDR1 is MGHRA and CDR2 is YSYEKL. The J segment lost 5 bases and the V segment lost 3 bases, leaving 6 bases of the junction unmatched. DNA for the CDR3: TGCGCCAGCAGCCACACCGGACAGGGCAACGAGCAGTACTTC. This gives the protein CASSHTGQGNEQYF.

In its sample, this clonotype ranks as medium-sized. The chain employs TRBV24-1 and TRBJ1-1; 7 bases are shared with TRBD1. CDR3 length equals 15 residues. Trimming cost V 4 bases and J 4 bases; bases outside gene matches: 8. CDR1 KGHDR and CDR2 SFDVKD come from the germline V gene. DNA of the CDR3: TGTGCCACCAGTGACCCCAAGACAGGGACCACTGAAGCTTTCTTT. This encodes CATSDPKTGTTEAFF.

Relative to its sample, this clonotype is hyperexpanded. This chain uses TRBV25-1 with TRBJ1-2; 7 bases are shared with TRBD1. J was trimmed by 6 bases and V by 9 bases; bases with no gene match: 4. Looked up from germline, CDR1 is MGHDK and CDR2 is SYGVNS. The CDR3 consists of 11 residues. CDR3 sequence: CASTGVHGYTF. CDR3 DNA sequence: TGTGCCAGTACAGGGGTCCATGGCTACACCTTC.

Relative to its sample, this clonotype is large. J is TRBJ1-5 and V is TRBV21-1. TRBV21-1 is a pseudogene locus. CDR3 size: 15 residues. The CDR3 region is CASSVIPGLWGPQHF. CDR3 nucleotides: TGTGCCAGCAGCGTAATACCGGGACTCTGGGGTCCCCAGCATTTT.

This clonotype is large (0.1 to 1%). The chain carries TRBV19 and TRBJ1-5, with D possibly TRBD1 on 6 matching bases. V lost 6 bases and J lost 3, with 12 bases in between. The V gene's germline CDR1 is LNHDA and CDR2 SQIVND (reference sequence). The CDR3 covers 14 residues. The CDR3 protein is CASRDSGFNQPQHF. Here the CDR3 DNA reads TGTGCCAGTAGGGACAGCGGTTTCAATCAGCCCCAGCATTTT.

By share, this clonotype ranks as large. The chain links TRBV7-9 to TRBJ2-2, with unresolved D. The germline V and J ends were trimmed by 5 bases and 3 bases, with 13 bases remaining between them. Germline CDR1 SEHNR, CDR2 FQNEAQ (reference sequence). The CDR3 has 15 amino acids. The CDR3 DNA is TGTGCCAGCAGCCCAGTATACCCTCACACCGGGGAGCTGTTTTTT. Protein product: CASSPVYPHTGELFF.

This clonotype qualifies as large. V gene TRBV6-6 combines with J gene TRBJ2-1; D ambiguous. Germline V gene sequence: CDR1 MNHNY, CDR2 SVGAGI (reference sequence). Trimming removed 3 bases from V and 5 bases from J, with 11 bases in between. This CDR3 has 14 residues. The CDR3 nucleotides read TGTGCCAGCAGTTATGGAGCCAGCAACAATGAGCAGTTCTTC. Its protein is CASSYGASNNEQFF.

Within the sample, this clonotype is large. V and J are TRBV20-1 and TRBJ2-3; 10 bases are a match to TRBD2. The CDR3 totals 20 residues. Per germline, CDR1 DFQATT and CDR2 SNEGSKA (reference sequence). Germline trimming cut 5 bases from V and 0 bases from J; bases unmatched to any gene: 20. The CDR3 here is CSAHLGGRVAGGSSTDTQYF. The DNA of the CDR3 is TGCAGTGCTCACTTAGGGGGGCGGGTAGCGGGGGGCTCTAGCACAGATACGCAGTATTTT.

This clonotype is medium-sized (0.01 to 0.1%) by share. The chain has TRBV6-2 or TRBV6-3 and TRBJ2-6, with 10 nucleotides matching TRBD1. J was trimmed by 4 bases and V by 7 bases; bases with no gene match: 13. Germline V CDR1 and CDR2: MNHEY, SVGEGT. CDR3 size: 18 residues. CDR3 nucleotide sequence: TGTGCCAGCAACTCGAGACAGGGGGCTTTATGGGGGGCCAACGTCCTGACTTTC. Translation gives CASNSRQGALWGANVLTF.

This clonotype is categorized as hyperexpanded (1% or more). V is TRBV27 and J is TRBJ1-1; perhaps TRBD1 as D (6 bases). Looked up from germline, CDR1 is MNHEY and CDR2 is SMNVEV (reference sequence). CDR3 length equals 14 residues. With 5 bases removed from V and 7 bases from J, the gap between germline ends came to 17 bases. Here the CDR3 DNA reads TGTGCCAGCAGTCCGCTTGGGACACCGCATGAAGCTTTCTTT. It yields the protein CASSPLGTPHEAFF.

This clonotype is hyperexpanded. The chain uses TRBV27 and TRBJ2-1; 8 bases agree with TRBD2. The length of the CDR3 is 17 residues. Germline loops: CDR1 MNHEY, CDR2 SMNVEV (reference sequence). V shed 3 bases and J 0 bases; nucleotides not matched to a gene: 7. The CDR3 loop reads CASSLSGLVLSYNEQFF. In nucleotides, the CDR3 is TGTGCCAGCAGTTTGTCGGGACTAGTTCTCTCCTACAATGAGCAGTTCTTC.

By proportion, this clonotype is hyperexpanded. The rearrangement uses TRBV9 and TRBJ2-5; the D call may be TRBD1 or TRBD2 (5 bases each). The CDR3 has 13 amino acids. Looked up from germline, CDR1 is SGDLS and CDR2 is YYNGEE. V was clipped by 6 bases and J by 5 bases, with 14 bases between them. CDR3 sequence: CASTPSGQETQYF. CDR3 coding DNA: TGTGCCAGCACCCCATCGGGGCAGGAGACCCAGTACTTC.

By share, this clonotype ranks as medium-sized. The chain joins TRBV6-1 to TRBJ2-1; no reliable D call. The CDR3 is 16 residues long. In germline, CDR1 is MNHNS, CDR2 SASEGT. Trimming stripped 4 bases from V and 3 bases from J, with 16 bases between. The CDR3 sequence: CASSASRLPFYNEQFF. The CDR3 nucleotides read TGTGCCAGCAGTGCCTCCAGGCTGCCCTTCTACAATGAGCAGTTCTTC.

This clonotype is large (0.1 to 1%) within its sample. The V and J genes are TRBV4-1 and TRBJ2-7, with 13 bases lining up with TRBD2. Germline CDR1 MGHRA, CDR2 YSYEKL. The CDR3 length is 18 residues. V lost 3 bases, J lost 0 bases, and 8 bases stayed unmatched. The CDR3 sequence is CASSQTGLAGKRSYEQYF. CDR3 nucleotide sequence: TGCGCCAGCAGCCAGACGGGACTAGCGGGGAAACGCTCCTACGAGCAGTACTTC.

By sample fraction, this clonotype is large. The genes are TRBV5-8 and TRBJ1-5; D may be TRBD1 (5 bases). CDR3 size: 15 residues. Germline V lookup: CDR1 SGHTS, CDR2 YDEGEE. V lost 4 bases and J 3 bases, leaving 14 bases between the germline ends. CDR3 nucleotides: TGTGCCAGCAGCGCCGGGACGGTCAACAATCAGCCCCAGCATTTT. It yields the protein CASSAGTVNNQPQHF.

This clonotype is categorized as medium-sized. J is TRBJ2-7 and V is TRBV12-3 or TRBV12-4; TRBD2 agrees at 7 bases. The V segment lost 1 base and the J segment 6 bases; nucleotides outside the gene matches: 6. CDR3 length: 14 amino acids. CDR3 sequence reads: CASSLGGGFGEQYF. Written as DNA, the CDR3 is TGTGCCAGCAGTTTAGGGGGGGGTTTTGGCGAGCAGTACTTC.

In this sample, this clonotype is large (0.1 to 1%). The V call is TRBV2, the J call TRBJ1-1; TRBD1 aligns across 8 bases. The J segment lost 4 bases and the V segment lost 4 bases, leaving 5 bases of the junction unmatched. Germline V gene data show CDR1 as SNHLY and CDR2 as FYNNEI. The CDR3 consists of 14 residues. This CDR3 is CASSVDRGFTEAFF. Written as DNA, the CDR3 is TGTGCCAGCAGTGTAGACAGGGGATTCACTGAAGCTTTCTTT.

This clonotype counts as large. The chain recombines TRBV2 with TRBJ1-1; no firm D call. The V end lost 4 bases, the J end lost 1 base, and 13 bases lay between the germline ends. Germline assignment: CDR1 SNHLY and CDR2 FYNNEI. The CDR3 runs to 15 residues. The CDR3 sequence is CASSVGLDGNTEAFF. The CDR3 coding sequence is TGTGCCAGCAGTGTCGGTTTGGACGGGAACACTGAAGCTTTCTTT.

This clonotype ranks as medium-sized. The chain joins TRBV27 to TRBJ2-7; D ambiguous. Germline CDR1 is MNHEY and CDR2 is SMNVEV (reference sequence). Trimming removed 6 bases from V and 3 bases from J, with 12 bases in between. The CDR3 length is 13 residues. Here the CDR3 DNA reads TGTGCCAGCAGCCCCCAGGTGAGCTACGAGCAGTACTTC. It yields the protein CASSPQVSYEQYF.

In its sample, this clonotype is large. The chain carries TRBV6-5 and TRBJ2-7; D is possibly TRBD1 (6 bases). Germline loops: CDR1 MNHEY, CDR2 SVGAGI. This CDR3 has 13 amino acids. Between the trimmed V and J ends, which lost 8 bases and 2 bases, there was a span of 13 bases. Written as DNA, the CDR3 is TGTGCCAGCGGGGGCCCTCTTCCCTACGAGCAGTACTTC. It yields the protein CASGGPLPYEQYF.

By frequency in the sample, this clonotype is large (0.1 to 1%). The chain carries TRBV28 and TRBJ2-7; D gene uncertain. The germline V gene encodes CDR1 MDHEN and CDR2 SYDVKM. The ends were cut back, 6 bases at V and 3 bases at J, with 18 bases in the middle. The CDR3 extends over 15 amino acids. The CDR3 sequence is CASRQRLGRNYEQYF. The CDR3 DNA reads TGTGCCAGCAGGCAGAGACTGGGCAGGAACTACGAGCAGTACTTC.

In its sample, this clonotype ranks as large. CDR3 coding DNA: TGTGCCAGCAGTTTATCGGGACGAAACACCGGGGAGCTGTTTTTT. As protein: CASSLSGRNTGELFF. The rearrangement links TRBV27 to TRBJ2-2; D possibly matches TRBD1 or TRBD2 (5 bases each). The CDR3 extends over 15 amino acids. V lost 0 bases, J lost 2 bases, and 7 bases lay in between. Germline lookup yields CDR1 MNHEY and CDR2 SMNVEV (reference sequence).

This clonotype qualifies as large (0.1 to 1%). The V call is TRBV10-1, the J call TRBJ2-5, with D possibly called TRBD1 or TRBD2 (5 bases each). This CDR3 contains 15 residues. Germline lookup yields CDR1 WNHNN and CDR2 SYGVQD (reference sequence). Trimming took off 5 bases at V and 0 bases at J, with 13 bases between the two ends. CDR3 sequence reads: CASSKGRRYQETQYF. The CDR3 DNA reads as TGCGCCAGCAGTAAGGGACGGAGGTACCAAGAGACCCAGTACTTC.

In its sample, this clonotype is hyperexpanded. V is TRBV28 and J is TRBJ1-1, with D hard to call. Trimming pared 7 bases from V and 5 bases from J, leaving 5 bases between. In germline, CDR1 is MDHEN, CDR2 SYDVKM. The CDR3 contains 10 residues. As DNA, the CDR3 is TGTGCCAGCACGGGTACTGAAGCTTTCTTT. Protein product: CASTGTEAFF.

This clonotype is deemed large. V is TRBV5-5 and J is TRBJ1-3; D is uncertain. There are 12 residues in the CDR3. Germline CDR1 reads SGHKS; CDR2 reads YYEKEE (reference sequence). Trimming removed 1 base from V and 8 bases from J, with 7 bases in between. CDR3 in DNA: TGTGCCAGCAGCTTGCTGGGATACACCATATATTTT. Residues: CASSLLGYTIYF.